Below are 32 T cell receptor beta chains sequenced from a single sample in a study of blood T cell repertoires in COVID-19. Sequenced by immunoSEQ multiplex PCR; TCRdb stores in-frame clones only, minus some. The data show roughly 300,000 clones, 83% seen once. Sequenced sample: peripheral blood. All receptors come from a woman in her fifties or sixties with acute or convalescent COVID-19.

This clone appeared once. This chain uses TRBV5-6 with TRBJ2-5; maybe TRBD1 (6 bases). Germline V gene lookup returns CDR1 SGHDT and CDR2 YYEEEE. Trimming left V 4 bases short and J 5 bases short, with 18 bases between. The CDR3 sequence is 15 residues long. The CDR3 coding sequence is TGTGCCAGCAGCGAGCCCTACAGGGCTGGGGAGACCCAGTACTTC. Amino acid sequence: CASSEPYRAGETQYF.

This chain connects TRBV6-5 to TRBJ2-7, with D uncertain. The germline V gene encodes CDR1 MNHEY and CDR2 SVGAGI. The length of the CDR3 is 15 residues. Trimming took 0 bases from V and 4 from J, leaving 13 bases between them. The CDR3 protein is CASSYSSMGAYEQYF. For the CDR3, the DNA is TGTGCCAGCAGTTACTCGTCGATGGGCGCGTACGAGCAGTACTTC.

The V gene is TRBV3-1 (or the pseudogene TRBV3-2), the J gene TRBJ2-1; 9 bases map to TRBD2. The CDR3 contains 18 residues. V gave up 1 base and J gave up 2 bases; unmatched junction bases: 9. The germline V gene encodes CDR1 LGHDT and CDR2 YNNKEL (reference sequence). CDR3 sequence: CASSQVGSGRIAYNEQFF. The CDR3 coding sequence is TGTGCCAGCAGCCAAGTGGGGAGCGGGAGGATCGCCTACAATGAGCAGTTCTTC.

The V and J genes are TRBV3-1 (or the pseudogene TRBV3-2) and TRBJ1-1, with D possibly being TRBD1 (5 bases). CDR3 size: 14 residues. Deletions cut 6 bases from V and 4 bases from J, with 15 bases between. Germline-derived CDR1 and CDR2 are LGHDT and YNNKEL (reference sequence). The CDR3 here is CASRIAGTITEAFF. The CDR3 coding sequence is TGTGCCAGCAGAATCGCCGGGACTATCACTGAAGCTTTCTTT.

This chain uses TRBV7-3 with TRBJ1-1; D may be TRBD1 (5 bases). Germline lookup yields CDR1 SGHTA and CDR2 FQGTGA. Trimming pared 5 bases from V and 5 bases from J, leaving 12 bases between. The CDR3 consists of 13 residues. The DNA of the CDR3 is TGTGCCAGCAGCCCTCAGGGATTAACTGAAGCTTTCTTT. It specifies CASSPQGLTEAFF. Supplemented by reference TRBV7-3 and TRBJ1-1, the full variable domain reads GAGVSQTPSNKVTEKGKYVELRCDPISGHTALYWYRQSLGQGPEFLIYFQGTGAADDSGLPNDRFFAVRPEGSVSTLKIQRTERGDSAVYLCASSPQGLTEAFFGQGTRLTVV.

V usage is TRBV5-1 and J usage is TRBJ1-1, with D perhaps TRBD1 (5 bases). Germline V gene data show CDR1 as SGHRS and CDR2 as YFSETQ. There are 15 residues in the CDR3. V was trimmed by 1 base and J by 2 bases, leaving 12 bases between them. CDR3 amino acids: CASSLLDNANTEAFF. The CDR3 coding sequence is TGCGCCAGCAGCTTGTTGGACAATGCAAACACTGAAGCTTTCTTT.

The sample holds one count of this clone. The chain is built from TRBV2 and TRBJ2-3, with TRBD1 matching over 10 bases. Germline V gene lookup returns CDR1 SNHLY and CDR2 FYNNEI. The junction had 3 bases not matched to a gene; V was cut back by 6 bases and J by 3 bases. The CDR3 consists of 14 residues. The CDR3 here is CASSGDRGTDTQYF. CDR3 sequence (DNA): TGTGCCAGCAGCGGGGACAGGGGTACAGATACGCAGTATTTT.

J is TRBJ1-2 and V is TRBV5-4; a possible D gene is TRBD1 (5 bases). The CDR3 spans 13 residues. Deletions cut 4 bases from V and 3 bases from J, with 10 bases between. CDR1 SGHNT and CDR2 YYREEE come from the germline V gene (reference sequence). The CDR3 is CASSQGSDYGYTF. For the CDR3, the DNA is TGTGCCAGCAGCCAGGGATCTGACTATGGCTACACCTTC.

V is TRBV20-1 and J is TRBJ1-1, with 7 bases identical to TRBD1. This CDR3 is built from 11 residues. The germline V gene encodes CDR1 DFQATT and CDR2 SNEGSKA (reference sequence). Trimming took 6 bases from V and 5 from J; bases not matched to a gene: 3. The CDR3 sequence: CSAEDRTEAFF. CDR3 DNA sequence: TGCAGTGCGGAGGACAGGACTGAAGCTTTCTTT.

This chain joins TRBV5-4 and TRBJ1-3; unclear D gene. Trimming removed 0 bases from V and 0 bases from J, with 10 bases in between. Germline CDR1 is SGHNT and CDR2 is YYREEE (reference sequence). The CDR3 sequence is 16 residues long. The CDR3 DNA is TGTGCCAGCAGCTTGGCCGGTAGGAGCTCTGGAAACACCATATATTTT. Translating it yields CASSLAGRSSGNTIYF.

This clone was recorded only once. The V and J genes are TRBV23-1 and TRBJ1-1; tentative D call: TRBD1 (5 bases). TRBV23-1 has ORF status, its function being uncertain. CDR3 length equals 14 residues. Trimming removed 6 bases at V and 7 bases at J, with 18 bases between. CDR3 in DNA: TGCGCCAGCAGAGGGCAGGGAGGTTGGAGTGAAGCTTTCTTT. Its translation: CASRGQGGWSEAFF.

The rearrangement joins TRBV25-1 to TRBJ2-1; D perhaps matches TRBD1 (7 bases). Germline values: CDR1 MGHDK, CDR2 SYGVNS. The CDR3 loop spans 14 amino acids. V shed 5 bases and J shed 7 bases, with 15 bases lying between them. Written as DNA, the CDR3 is TGTGCCAGCAGTCCCACGGAGGGGGCGAATGAGCAGTTCTTC. Translated, it gives CASSPTEGANEQFF.

The V call is TRBV6-6, the J call TRBJ2-5, with 8 nucleotides matching TRBD2. V gave up 10 bases and J gave up 5 bases; unmatched junction bases: 12. Germline CDR1 and CDR2: MNHNY and SVGAGI (reference sequence). The CDR3 is 14 amino acids. The DNA for the CDR3 is TGTGCCACCCAAGACTCGGGGGGGCGTGAGACCCAGTACTTC. This codes for CATQDSGGRETQYF.

The J gene is TRBJ2-2, the V gene TRBV6-5; D unclear. Trimming took off 0 bases at V and 1 base at J, with 6 bases between the two ends. The CDR3 contains 15 residues. Germline CDR1 reads MNHEY; CDR2 reads SVGAGI. The CDR3 loop reads CASSYSGKNTGELFF. The CDR3 DNA reads TGTGCCAGCAGTTACTCGGGCAAGAACACCGGGGAGCTGTTTTTT.

This chain uses TRBV5-6 with TRBJ1-4; tentative D call: TRBD1 (5 bases). The germline V gene has CDR1 SGHDT and CDR2 YYEEEE. The ends were cut back, 6 bases at V and 5 bases at J, with 17 bases in the middle. The CDR3 covers 15 residues. DNA of the CDR3: TGTGCCAGCAACTCCCTGGACACGAACAATGAAAAACTGTTTTTT. Protein sequence: CASNSLDTNNEKLFF.

This rearrangement joins TRBV2 to TRBJ2-1; 10 nucleotides match TRBD2. V was pared by 3 bases and J by 6 bases, with 11 bases of the junction left unmatched. From germline, CDR1 is SNHLY and CDR2 FYNNEI. This CDR3 has 17 residues. The CDR3 coding sequence is TGTGCCAGCAGTGATTCCCTAGCGGGGGAGCCCACCAATGAGCAGTTCTTC. Its protein is CASSDSLAGEPTNEQFF.

A single count supports this clone. The chain links TRBV9 to TRBJ2-2, with D perhaps TRBD1 (6 bases). V lost 0 bases, J lost 6 bases, and 15 bases lay in between. This CDR3 has 16 residues. Germline V CDR1 and CDR2: SGDLS, YYNGEE. CDR3 loop: CASSVAAAGAPGELFF. The CDR3 bases are TGTGCCAGCAGCGTAGCTGCGGCAGGGGCCCCCGGGGAGCTGTTTTTT.

The chain couples TRBV6-1 to TRBJ1-1; D is ambiguous. This CDR3 comprises 13 residues. V lost 2 bases and J 2 bases, leaving 6 bases between the germline ends. Germline V CDR1 and CDR2: MNHNS, SASEGT. CDR3 in amino acids: CASSERDNTEAFF. CDR3 nucleotide sequence: TGTGCCAGCAGTGAACGGGATAACACTGAAGCTTTCTTT.

The chain has TRBV4-2 and TRBJ2-3, with 10 bases fitting TRBD2. Germline V CDR1 and CDR2: LGHNA, YNFKEQ. J gave up 5 bases and V 1 base, and 9 bases lay outside the gene matches. The CDR3 runs 17 residues. DNA for the CDR3: TGTGCCAGCAGCCAAGGTTCAGCTAGCGGGAGTCAAGATACGCAGTATTTT. Its translation is CASSQGSASGSQDTQYF.

The chain carries TRBV5-1 and TRBJ1-3; 7 nucleotides line up with TRBD1. V lost 4 bases to trimming and J lost 0 bases; unmatched junction nucleotides: 10. This CDR3 region has 17 residues. CDR1 and CDR2 from the germline V gene are SGHRS and YFSETQ. The CDR3 DNA follows: TGCGCCAGCAGCCCGTCCCGGGACAGAGACTCTGGAAACACCATATATTTT. As protein: CASSPSRDRDSGNTIYF.

The V gene is TRBV7-2, the J gene TRBJ2-5; 7 bases line up with TRBD2. This CDR3 is 15 amino acids long. Trimming took 3 bases from V and 4 from J; bases not matched to a gene: 8. The V gene's germline CDR1 is SGHTA and CDR2 FQGNSA. CDR3 in amino acids: CASSFGSGDGETQYF. CDR3 coding DNA: TGTGCCAGCAGCTTTGGCAGCGGGGATGGAGAGACCCAGTACTTC.

This chain joins TRBV5-4 and TRBJ1-1; a weak D match, TRBD1 (5 bases). V was clipped by 1 base and J by 3 bases, with 7 bases between them. The CDR3 spans 13 residues. Germline V gives CDR1 SGHNT, CDR2 YYREEE (reference sequence). CDR3 DNA sequence: TGTGCCAGCAGCTTGCCGGGGGACACTGAAGCTTTCTTT. It yields the protein CASSLPGDTEAFF.

The chain recombines TRBV19 with TRBJ2-5, with 11 bases matching TRBD2. The germline V gene encodes CDR1 LNHDA and CDR2 SQIVND (reference sequence). The length of the CDR3 is 15 residues. With 2 bases clipped from V and 5 bases from J, the junction kept 4 bases outside the gene matches. The CDR3 sequence: CASSITSGSGETQYF. For the CDR3, the DNA is TGTGCCAGTAGTATAACTAGCGGGAGTGGGGAGACCCAGTACTTC. Supplemented by reference TRBV19 and TRBJ2-5, the full variable domain reads DGGITQSPKYLFRKEGQNVTLSCEQNLNHDAMYWYRQDPGQGLRLIYYSQIVNDFQKGDIAEGYSVSREKKESFPLTVTSAQKNPTAFYLCASSITSGSGETQYFGPGTRLLVL.

V usage is TRBV6-6 and J usage is TRBJ1-1; 10 nucleotides line up with TRBD1. Germline V gives CDR1 MNHNY, CDR2 SVGAGI (reference sequence). The CDR3 runs 15 residues. Trimming cost V 6 bases and J 3 bases; bases outside gene matches: 7. Here the CDR3 DNA reads TGTGCCAGCAGCACCCCGGACAGGGGGTACACTGAAGCTTTCTTT. It translates to CASSTPDRGYTEAFF.

CDR3 sequence (DNA): TGTGCCAGCAAAACTGACAGCTACGAGCAGTACGTC. It codes for CASKTDSYEQYV. V is TRBV2 and J is TRBJ2-7, with TRBD1 as a possible D gene (5 bases). Trimming shortened V by 7 bases and J by 3 bases, and 10 bases separated the two germline ends. The CDR3 is 12 amino acids. Germline CDR1 is SNHLY and CDR2 is FYNNEI.

The chain uses TRBV18 and TRBJ1-2; D uncertain. V was trimmed by 2 bases and J by 4 bases, leaving 11 bases between them. The CDR3 covers 14 residues. Germline assignment: CDR1 KGHSH and CDR2 LQKENI. The CDR3 reads CASSPIETGYGYTF. The CDR3 DNA reads as TGTGCCAGCTCACCAATCGAAACGGGCTATGGCTACACCTTC.

V usage is TRBV6-5 and J usage is TRBJ1-4, with a tentative D call TRBD1 (5 bases). V lost 0 bases to trimming and J lost 6 bases, with 14 bases between them. From germline, CDR1 is MNHEY and CDR2 SVGAGI. The CDR3 sequence is 16 residues long. CDR3 DNA sequence: TGTGCCAGCAGTTACTCAGGCCCCGGGGGTTATGAAAAACTGTTTTTT. It translates to CASSYSGPGGYEKLFF.

This clone was seen a single time. The V call is TRBV30, the J call TRBJ2-7; no reliable D call. CDR1 and CDR2 (germline): GTSNPN, SVGIG (reference sequence). The CDR3 consists of 12 residues. V was pared by 3 bases and J by 3 bases, with 9 bases between. The CDR3 DNA follows: TGTGCCTGGAGCAGTGGTGTCTACGAGCAGTACGTC. Its translation is CAWSSGVYEQYV.

This chain joins TRBV5-6 and TRBJ1-6; 9 positions agree with TRBD1. J was trimmed by 9 bases and V by 0 bases; bases with no gene match: 4. CDR3 length: 15 amino acids. Per the germline V gene, CDR1 is SGHDT and CDR2 is YYEEEE. The CDR3 loop is CASSLDRGLASPLHF. The CDR3 DNA follows: TGTGCCAGCAGCTTGGACAGGGGGCTGGCTTCACCCCTCCACTTT.

This chain connects TRBV6-6 to TRBJ1-1; the D gene is possibly TRBD1 (5 bases). Per the germline V gene, CDR1 is MNHNY and CDR2 is SVGAGI (reference sequence). The CDR3 sequence is 14 residues long. The germline V and J ends were trimmed by 5 bases and 5 bases, with 15 bases remaining between them. In DNA, the CDR3 is TGTGCCAGCAGTCAGGCTATCGGGGGTACTGAAGCTTTCTTT. It specifies CASSQAIGGTEAFF.

This chain links TRBV19 with TRBJ2-1, with 9 nucleotides matching TRBD2. V dropped 4 bases and J dropped 1; count of bases not matched to a gene: 17. Germline V CDR1 and CDR2: LNHDA, SQIVND (reference sequence). The CDR3 is made up of 20 amino acids. The CDR3 spells CASSTQVQGKGLASYNEQFF. CDR3 coding DNA: TGTGCCAGTAGTACCCAGGTACAGGGGAAGGGACTAGCTTCCTACAATGAGCAGTTCTTC.

The V call is TRBV10-3, the J call TRBJ1-1; weak D call: TRBD1 (6 bases). The ends were cut back, 4 bases at V and 7 bases at J, with 7 bases in the middle. CDR3 length equals 11 residues. Germline-derived CDR1 and CDR2 are ENHRY and SYGVKD. CDR3 DNA sequence: TGTGCCATCAGTGGGACAGTTGAAGCTTTCTTT. Amino acid sequence: CAISGTVEAFF.